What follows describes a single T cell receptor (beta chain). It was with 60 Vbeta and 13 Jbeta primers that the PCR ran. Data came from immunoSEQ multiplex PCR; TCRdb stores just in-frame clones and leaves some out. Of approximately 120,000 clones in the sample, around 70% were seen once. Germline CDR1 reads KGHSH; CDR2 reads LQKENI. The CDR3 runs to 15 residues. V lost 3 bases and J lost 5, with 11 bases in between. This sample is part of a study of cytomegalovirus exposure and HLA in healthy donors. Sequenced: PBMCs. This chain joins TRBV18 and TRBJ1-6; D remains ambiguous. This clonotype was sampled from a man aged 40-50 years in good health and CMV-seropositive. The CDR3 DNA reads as TGTGCCAGCTCACCTCAATCAACGGATAATTCACCCCTCCACTTT. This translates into CASSPQSTDNSPLHF.